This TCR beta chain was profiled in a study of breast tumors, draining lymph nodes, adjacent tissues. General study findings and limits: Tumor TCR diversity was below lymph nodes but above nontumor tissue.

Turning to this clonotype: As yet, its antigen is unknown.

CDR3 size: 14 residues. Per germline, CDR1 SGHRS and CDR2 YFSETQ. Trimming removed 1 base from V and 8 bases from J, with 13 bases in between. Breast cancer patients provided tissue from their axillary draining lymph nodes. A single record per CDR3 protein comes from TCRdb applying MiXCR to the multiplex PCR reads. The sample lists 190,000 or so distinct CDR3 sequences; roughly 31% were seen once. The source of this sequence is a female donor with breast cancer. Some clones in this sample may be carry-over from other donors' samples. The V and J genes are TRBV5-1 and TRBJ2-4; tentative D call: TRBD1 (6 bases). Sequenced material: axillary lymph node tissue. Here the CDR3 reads CASSLWGRWDIQYF. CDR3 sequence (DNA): TGCGCCAGCAGCTTGTGGGGGCGGTGGGACATTCAGTACTTC.